This T cell receptor beta chain was obtained from a study of CD8 T cells in ankylosing spondylitis. Findings and caveats of the study: Significantly higher representation of disease-linked clones was reported for matched ankylosing spondylitis synovial fluid. Characteristic of ankylosing spondylitis blood, it appeared, was a TCR beta motif comprising fewer than 10 highly homologous variants. A number of the motif variants had already been described in reactive arthritis synovial fluid and blood.

This clonotype was seen more than once but under ten times. Its cognate antigen is unknown. TCRdb used MiXCR to reprocess the 5' RACE reads, holding one entry per CDR3 protein. Of hundreds of thousands of distinct CDR3 sequences listed, roughly 13% are singletons. The CDR3 loop spans 14 amino acids. CDR1 is DFQATT and CDR2 is SNEGSKA in the germline V gene (reference sequence). J lost 6 bases, V lost 6 bases, and 6 bases had no gene match. This clonotype originated in a male donor with ankylosing spondylitis. The material sequenced was blood, either unsorted or a sorted T cell fraction (not recorded which). The V call is TRBV20-1, the J call TRBJ2-1; TRBD2 matches 12 bases. This CDR3 is CSANGLAGTNEQFF. The CDR3 DNA follows: TGCAGTGCAAACGGACTAGCGGGGACCAATGAGCAGTTCTTC.